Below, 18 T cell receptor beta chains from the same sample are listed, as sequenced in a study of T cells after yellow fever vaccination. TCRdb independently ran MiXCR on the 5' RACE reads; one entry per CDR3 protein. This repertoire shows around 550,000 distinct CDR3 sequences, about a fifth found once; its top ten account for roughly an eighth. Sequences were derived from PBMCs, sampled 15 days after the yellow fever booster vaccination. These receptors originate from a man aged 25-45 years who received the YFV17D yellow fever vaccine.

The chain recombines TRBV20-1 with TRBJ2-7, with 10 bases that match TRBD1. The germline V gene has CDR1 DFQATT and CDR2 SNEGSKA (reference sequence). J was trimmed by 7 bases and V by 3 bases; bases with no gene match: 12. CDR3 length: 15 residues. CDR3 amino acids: CSASPLGTGAGEQYF. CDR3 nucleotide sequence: TGCAGTGCTAGTCCTTTGGGGACAGGGGCCGGAGAGCAGTACTTC.

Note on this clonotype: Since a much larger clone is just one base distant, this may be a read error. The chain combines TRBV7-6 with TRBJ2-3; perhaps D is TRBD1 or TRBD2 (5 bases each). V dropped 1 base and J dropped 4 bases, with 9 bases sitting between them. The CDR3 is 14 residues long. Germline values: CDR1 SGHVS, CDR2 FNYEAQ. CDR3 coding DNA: TGTGCCAGCAGCTTAGGGGACGCCCCAGATACGCAGTATTTT. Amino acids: CASSLGDAPDTQYF.

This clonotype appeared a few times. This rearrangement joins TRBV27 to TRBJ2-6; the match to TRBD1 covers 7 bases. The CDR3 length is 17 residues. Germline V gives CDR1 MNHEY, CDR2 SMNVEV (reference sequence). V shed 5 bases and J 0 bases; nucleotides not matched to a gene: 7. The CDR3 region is CASSGRQGNSGANVLTF. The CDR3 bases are TGTGCCAGCAGTGGTAGACAGGGAAACTCTGGGGCCAACGTCCTGACTTTC.

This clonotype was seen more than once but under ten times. The CDR3 region is CASSPAGGSNTGELFF. The CDR3 DNA follows: TGCGCCAGCAGTCCAGCGGGAGGTTCGAACACCGGGGAGCTGTTTTTT. V gene TRBV4-3 combines with J gene TRBJ2-2; TRBD2 matches 9 bases. CDR1 and CDR2 from the germline V gene are LGHNA and YSLEER. V dropped 6 bases and J dropped 0; count of bases not matched to a gene: 5. The CDR3 spans 16 residues.

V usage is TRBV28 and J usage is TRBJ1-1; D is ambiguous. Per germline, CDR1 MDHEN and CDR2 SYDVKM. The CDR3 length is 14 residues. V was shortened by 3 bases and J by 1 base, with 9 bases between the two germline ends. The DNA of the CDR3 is TGTGCCAGCAGTTTTCGCCTCACGAACACTGAAGCTTTCTTT. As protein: CASSFRLTNTEAFF.

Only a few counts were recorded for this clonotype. The CDR3 bases are TGCAGCGTAGGAATAGCGGGGAGGGAGACCCAGTACTTC. Translated: CSVGIAGRETQYF. The chain recombines TRBV29-1 with TRBJ2-5; 8 bases map to TRBD2. Trimming removed 6 bases from V and 5 bases from J; junction bases left unmatched: 8. CDR1 SQVTM and CDR2 ANQGSEA come from the germline V gene. The CDR3 has 13 residues.

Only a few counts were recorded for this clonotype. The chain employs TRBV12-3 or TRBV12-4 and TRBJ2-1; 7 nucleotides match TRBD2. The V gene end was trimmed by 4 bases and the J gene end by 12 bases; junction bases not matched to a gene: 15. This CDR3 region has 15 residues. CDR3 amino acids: CASSSRDYAPALQFF. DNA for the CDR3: TGTGCCAGCAGTTCACGGGACTACGCCCCTGCCCTGCAGTTCTTC.

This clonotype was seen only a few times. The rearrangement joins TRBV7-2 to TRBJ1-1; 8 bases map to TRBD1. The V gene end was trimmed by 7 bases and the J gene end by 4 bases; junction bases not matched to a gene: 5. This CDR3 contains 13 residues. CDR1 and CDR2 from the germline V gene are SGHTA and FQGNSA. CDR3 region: CASNTGGLTEAFF. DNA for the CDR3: TGTGCCAGCAACACAGGGGGTCTCACTGAAGCTTTCTTT.

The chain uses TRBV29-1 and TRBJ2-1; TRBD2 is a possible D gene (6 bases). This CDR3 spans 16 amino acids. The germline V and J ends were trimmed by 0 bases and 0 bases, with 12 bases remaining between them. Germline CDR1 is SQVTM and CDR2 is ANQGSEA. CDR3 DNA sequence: TGCAGCGTTGAAGATCCCGCGGGGATCTCCTACAATGAGCAGTTCTTC. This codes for CSVEDPAGISYNEQFF.

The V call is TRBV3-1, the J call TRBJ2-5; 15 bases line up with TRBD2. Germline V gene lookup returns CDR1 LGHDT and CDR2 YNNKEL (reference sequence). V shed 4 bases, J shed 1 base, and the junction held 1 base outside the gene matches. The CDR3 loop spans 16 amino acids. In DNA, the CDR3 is TGTGCCAGCAGCCGGACTAGCGGGAGGGGCCAAGAGACCCAGTACTTC. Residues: CASSRTSGRGQETQYF.

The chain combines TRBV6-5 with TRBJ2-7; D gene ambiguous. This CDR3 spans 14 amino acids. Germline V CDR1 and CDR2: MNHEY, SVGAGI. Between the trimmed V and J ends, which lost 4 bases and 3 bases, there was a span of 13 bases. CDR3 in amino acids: CASSSPSRNYEQYF. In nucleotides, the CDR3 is TGTGCCAGCAGTTCTCCTTCCAGGAACTACGAGCAGTACTTC.

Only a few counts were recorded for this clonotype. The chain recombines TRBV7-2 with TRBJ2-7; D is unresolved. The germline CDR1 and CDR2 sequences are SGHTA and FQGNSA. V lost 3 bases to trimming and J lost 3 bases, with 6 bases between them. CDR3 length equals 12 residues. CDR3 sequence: CASSFGFYEQYF. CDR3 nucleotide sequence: TGTGCCAGCAGCTTTGGGTTCTACGAGCAGTACTTC.

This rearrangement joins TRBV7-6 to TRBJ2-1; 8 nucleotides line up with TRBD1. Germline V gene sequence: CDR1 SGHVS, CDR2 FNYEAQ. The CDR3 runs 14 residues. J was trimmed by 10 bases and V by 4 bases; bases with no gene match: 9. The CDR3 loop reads CASSSRTGLQEQFF. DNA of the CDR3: TGTGCCAGCAGCTCCAGGACAGGGCTACAAGAGCAGTTCTTC. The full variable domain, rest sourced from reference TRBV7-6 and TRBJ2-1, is GAGVSQSPRYKVTKRGQDVALRCDPISGHVSLYWYRQALGQGPEFLTYFNYEAQQDKSGLPNDRFSAERPEGSISTLTIQRTEQRDSAMYRCASSSRTGLQEQFFGPGTRLTVL.

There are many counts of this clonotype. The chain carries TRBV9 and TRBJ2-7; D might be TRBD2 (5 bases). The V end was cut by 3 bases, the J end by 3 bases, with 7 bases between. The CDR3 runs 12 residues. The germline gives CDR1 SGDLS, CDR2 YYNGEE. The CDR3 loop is CASSASGYEQYF. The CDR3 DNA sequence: TGTGCCAGCAGCGCCAGCGGCTACGAGCAGTACTTC.

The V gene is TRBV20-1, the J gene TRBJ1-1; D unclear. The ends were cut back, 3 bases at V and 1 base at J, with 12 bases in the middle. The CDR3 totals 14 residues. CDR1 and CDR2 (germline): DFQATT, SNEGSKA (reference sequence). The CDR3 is CSASSSTGNTEAFF. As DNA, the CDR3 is TGCAGTGCTAGCTCCTCCACTGGGAACACTGAAGCTTTCTTT.

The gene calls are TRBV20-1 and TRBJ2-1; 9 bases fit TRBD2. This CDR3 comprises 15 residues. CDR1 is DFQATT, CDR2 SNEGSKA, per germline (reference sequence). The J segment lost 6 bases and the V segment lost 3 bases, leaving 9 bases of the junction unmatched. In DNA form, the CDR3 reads TGCAGTGCTAGGGGGACGGCTAGCGGGGTCAATGAGCAGTTCTTC. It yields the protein CSARGTASGVNEQFF.

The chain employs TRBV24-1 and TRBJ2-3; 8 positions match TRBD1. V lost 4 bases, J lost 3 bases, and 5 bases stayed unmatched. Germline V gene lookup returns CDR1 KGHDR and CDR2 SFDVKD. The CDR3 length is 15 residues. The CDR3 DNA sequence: TGTGCCACCAGTGACCCCGGGACAGGAACAGATACGCAGTATTTT. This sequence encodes CATSDPGTGTDTQYF.

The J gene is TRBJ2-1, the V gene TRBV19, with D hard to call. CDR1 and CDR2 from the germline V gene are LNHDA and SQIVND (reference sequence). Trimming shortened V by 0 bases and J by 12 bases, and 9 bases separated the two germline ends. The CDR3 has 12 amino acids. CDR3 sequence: CASSIDNKVQFF. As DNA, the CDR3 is TGTGCCAGTAGTATAGACAACAAGGTGCAGTTCTTC.